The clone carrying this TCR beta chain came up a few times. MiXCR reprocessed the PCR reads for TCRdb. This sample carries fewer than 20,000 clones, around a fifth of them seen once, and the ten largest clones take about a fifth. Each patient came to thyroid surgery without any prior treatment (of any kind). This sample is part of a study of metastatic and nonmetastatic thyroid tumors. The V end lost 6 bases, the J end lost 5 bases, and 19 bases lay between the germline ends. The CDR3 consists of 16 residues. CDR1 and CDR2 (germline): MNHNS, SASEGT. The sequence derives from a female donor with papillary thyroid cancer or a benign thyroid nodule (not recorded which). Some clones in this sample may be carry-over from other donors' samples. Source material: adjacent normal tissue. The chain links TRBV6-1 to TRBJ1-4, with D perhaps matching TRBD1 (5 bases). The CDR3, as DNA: TGTGCCAGCAGCGGGGTTCAGGGCGGAACGAATGAAAAACTGTTTTTT. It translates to CASSGVQGGTNEKLFF.